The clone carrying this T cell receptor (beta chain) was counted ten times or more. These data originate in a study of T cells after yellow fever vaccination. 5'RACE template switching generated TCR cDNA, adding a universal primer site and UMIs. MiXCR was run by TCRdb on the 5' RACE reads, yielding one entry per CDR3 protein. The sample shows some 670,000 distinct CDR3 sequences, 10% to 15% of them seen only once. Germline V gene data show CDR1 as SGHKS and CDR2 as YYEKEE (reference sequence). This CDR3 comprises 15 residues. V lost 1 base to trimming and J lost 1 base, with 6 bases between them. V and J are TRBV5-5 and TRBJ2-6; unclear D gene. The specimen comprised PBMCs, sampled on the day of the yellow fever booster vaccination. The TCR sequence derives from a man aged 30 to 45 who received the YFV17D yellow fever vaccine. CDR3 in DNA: TGTGCCAGCAGCTTGTCGAGGTCTGGGGCCAACGTCCTGACTTTC. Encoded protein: CASSLSRSGANVLTF.